This TCR beta chain was obtained from a study of OX40 agonist ivuxolimab in advanced cancers. The assay was immunoSEQ multiplex PCR, and TCRdb's table has in-frame clones only and misses some. This table holds over 80,000 clones, roughly four fifths found once. V was shortened by 2 bases and J by 5 bases, with 13 bases between the two germline ends. This CDR3 spans 15 amino acids. Germline assignment: CDR1 SGHTA and CDR2 FQGNSA. The TCR was taken from an adult with an advanced solid tumor such as melanoma, head and neck, liver or kidney cancer. Sample: CD4+ or CD8+ T cells sorted from blood, taken in a trial of the OX40 agonist ivuxolimab. V gene TRBV7-2 combines with J gene TRBJ1-5, with a tentative D call TRBD1 (5 bases). The CDR3 is CASSLYRDSYQPQHF. The CDR3 nucleotides read TGTGCCAGCAGCTTATACCGAGACAGTTATCAGCCCCAGCATTTT.